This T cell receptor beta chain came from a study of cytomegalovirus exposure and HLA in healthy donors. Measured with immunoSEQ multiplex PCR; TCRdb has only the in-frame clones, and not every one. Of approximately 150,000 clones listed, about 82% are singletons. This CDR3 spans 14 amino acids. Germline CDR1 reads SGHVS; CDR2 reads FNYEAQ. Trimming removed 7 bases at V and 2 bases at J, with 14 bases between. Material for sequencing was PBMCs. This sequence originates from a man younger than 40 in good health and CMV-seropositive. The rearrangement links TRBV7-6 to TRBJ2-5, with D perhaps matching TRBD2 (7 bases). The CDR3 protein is CASILRGRQETQYF. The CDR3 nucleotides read TGTGCCAGCATCCTGCGGGGGCGGCAAGAGACCCAGTACTTC.